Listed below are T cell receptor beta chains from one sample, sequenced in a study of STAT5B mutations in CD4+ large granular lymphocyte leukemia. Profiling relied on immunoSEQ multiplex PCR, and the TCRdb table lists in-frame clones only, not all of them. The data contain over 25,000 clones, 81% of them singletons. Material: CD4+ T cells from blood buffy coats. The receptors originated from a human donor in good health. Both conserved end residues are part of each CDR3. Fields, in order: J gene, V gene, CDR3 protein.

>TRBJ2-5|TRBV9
CASSVGSGSAQETQYF
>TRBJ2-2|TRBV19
CASSIRLAGELFF
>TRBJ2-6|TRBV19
CASSALWGSSGANVLTF
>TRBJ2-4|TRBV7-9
CASSRTENIQYF
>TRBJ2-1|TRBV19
CASRPRGLSGYEQFF
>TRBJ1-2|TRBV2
CASREQNYGYTF
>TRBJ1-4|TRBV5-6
CASSLGGEGEKLFF
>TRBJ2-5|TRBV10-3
CAISGTGGGETQYF
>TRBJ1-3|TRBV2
CASSEGRGRSGNTIYF
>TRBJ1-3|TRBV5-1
CASSRTGEAGNTIYF
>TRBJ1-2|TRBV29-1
CSVESTENYGYTF
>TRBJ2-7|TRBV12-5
CASGALGSGEQYF
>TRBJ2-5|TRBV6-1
CASSERPHGETQYF
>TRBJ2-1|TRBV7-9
CASSLAGRVRREGGYEQFF
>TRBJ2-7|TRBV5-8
CASSLYAGNYEQYF
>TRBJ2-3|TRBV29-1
CSVDPRGADTQYF
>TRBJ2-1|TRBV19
CASSISSRARYNEQFF
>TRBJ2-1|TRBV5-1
CASSLGGQRSYNEQFF
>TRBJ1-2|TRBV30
CAWRRRDRGGYTF
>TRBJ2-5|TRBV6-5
CASSFPPGGGEETQYF
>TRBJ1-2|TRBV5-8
CASSADRAQRSYTF
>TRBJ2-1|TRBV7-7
CASSPLGRGEQFF
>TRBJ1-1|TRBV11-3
CASSFDSNTEAFF
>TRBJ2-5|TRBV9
CASSQTGGEETQYF
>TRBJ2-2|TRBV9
CASSGGSSNTGELFF
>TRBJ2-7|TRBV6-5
CASRRTTGVSYEQYF